This T cell receptor (beta chain) was obtained from a study of T cell responses to AZD1222 COVID-19 vaccine. Overall study results and limits: Spike-spanning, vaccine-associated CD4 TCRs were dominant at 160-218 and 743-854. Repertoires were collected only later (after the peak T cell response had occurred).

The table lists this clone with a few counts. Its antigen is unknown. Measured with immunoSEQ multiplex PCR; TCRdb has only the in-frame clones, and not every one. This repertoire shows more than 85,000 clones, roughly 87% found once; its top ten account for 4.5% to 6.5%. The V and J ends lost 0 bases and 2 bases respectively, with 9 bases between them. Germline V CDR1 and CDR2: SGHNT, YYREEE (reference sequence). The CDR3 sequence is 14 residues long. The receptor comes from an adult in good health. The gene calls are TRBV5-4 and TRBJ2-7, with D possibly being TRBD1 (6 bases). The sample was peripheral blood, taken on day 0 of AZD1222 vaccination. CDR3 protein: CASSLATGPYEQYF. The CDR3 coding sequence is TGTGCCAGCAGCTTGGCGACAGGTCCCTACGAGCAGTACTTC.